A single sample gave rise to the 8 T cell receptor beta chains below, sequenced in a study of T cells after yellow fever vaccination. TCRdb redid the calling of the 5' RACE reads with MiXCR, one entry per CDR3 protein. The data contain around 340,000 distinct CDR3 sequences, about 9.5% of them singletons. The sequencing used PBMCs, collected on the day of the first yellow fever vaccination. These receptor sequences come from a man aged 18 to 35 who received the YFV17D yellow fever vaccine.

This chain uses TRBV12-3 or TRBV12-4 with TRBJ1-5, with 8 bases aligning to TRBD1. This CDR3 region has 14 residues. After removal of 9 bases from V and 2 bases from J, the junction contained 6 bases not matched to a gene. The CDR3 DNA follows: TGTGCCAGAAGTAAGACAGGGGGCAATCAGCCCCAGCATTTT. Translating gives CARSKTGGNQPQHF.

Many counts were recorded for this clonotype. V usage is TRBV7-9 and J usage is TRBJ2-5; weak D call: TRBD1 (5 bases). The CDR3 is 17 amino acids. CDR1 and CDR2 (germline): SEHNR, FQNEAQ (reference sequence). Trimming removed 2 bases at V and 0 bases at J, with 16 bases between. The CDR3 is CASSLRTAGRYQETQYF. DNA for the CDR3: TGTGCCAGCAGCTTACGCACGGCAGGGCGGTACCAAGAGACCCAGTACTTC.

This clonotype has more than one count but fewer than ten. V usage is TRBV30 and J usage is TRBJ1-1, with a tentative D call TRBD1 (5 bases). Trimming stripped 1 base from V and 5 bases from J, with 14 bases between. Germline V gives CDR1 GTSNPN, CDR2 SVGIG (reference sequence). This CDR3 is 14 amino acids long. CDR3 sequence (DNA): TGTGCCTGGAGTGCCGGACATCGGGGGACTGAAGCTTTCTTT. It specifies CAWSAGHRGTEAFF.

The CDR3 DNA reads as TGTGCCAGCACGCAGGGGGCCTACAATGAGCAGTTCTTC. This codes for CASTQGAYNEQFF. This chain links TRBV2 with TRBJ2-1, with 7 bases identical to TRBD1. This CDR3 is built from 13 residues. Germline V gene lookup returns CDR1 SNHLY and CDR2 FYNNEI. The trim removed 7 bases at V and 2 bases at J, leaving 2 bases unmatched. Combining the CDR3 with reference TRBV2 and TRBJ2-1 gives the whole variable domain EPEVTQTPSHQVTQMGQEVILRCVPISNHLYFYWYRQILGQKVEFLVSFYNNEISEKSEIFDDQFSVERPDGSNFTLKIRSTKLEDSAMYFCASTQGAYNEQFFGPGTRLTVL.

This rearrangement joins TRBV20-1 to TRBJ2-2; D is possibly TRBD1 or TRBD2 (6 bases each). The V gene lost 0 bases and the J gene lost 6 bases, with 11 bases spanning the gap. The CDR3 sequence is 14 residues long. The germline V gene has CDR1 DFQATT and CDR2 SNEGSKA (reference sequence). The CDR3 DNA follows: TGCAGTGCTAGAGATCCAGGGGACTCCGGGGAGCTGTTTTTT. This translates into CSARDPGDSGELFF.

In this sample, this clonotype turned up a few times. V gene TRBV24-1 combines with J gene TRBJ2-1, with 9 bases that match TRBD1. Per germline, CDR1 KGHDR and CDR2 SFDVKD. Losses at the gene ends were 2 bases for V and 7 bases for J; bases not matched to a gene: 2. This CDR3 region has 14 residues. CDR3 protein: CATSDYGTGNEQFF. The CDR3 DNA follows: TGTGCCACCAGTGATTACGGGACAGGGAATGAGCAGTTCTTC.

The rearrangement uses TRBV19 and TRBJ2-7; D possibly corresponds to TRBD2 (6 bases). The CDR3 has 14 residues. CDR1 is LNHDA, CDR2 SQIVND, per germline (reference sequence). Trimming cost V 3 bases and J 0 bases, with 9 bases left between them. CDR3 sequence reads: CASSILGGSYEQYF. The DNA of the CDR3 is TGTGCCAGTAGTATTCTCGGGGGCTCCTACGAGCAGTACTTC.

The chain links TRBV7-6 to TRBJ2-3; 8 positions match TRBD1. This CDR3 has 14 amino acids. The V and J ends lost 4 bases and 6 bases, in that order; junction bases with no gene match: 6. The V gene's germline CDR1 is SGHVS and CDR2 FNYEAQ. In DNA form, the CDR3 reads TGTGCCAGCAGCTCCCTCTCAGGGGGCGATACGCAGTATTTT. Translation: CASSSLSGGDTQYF.